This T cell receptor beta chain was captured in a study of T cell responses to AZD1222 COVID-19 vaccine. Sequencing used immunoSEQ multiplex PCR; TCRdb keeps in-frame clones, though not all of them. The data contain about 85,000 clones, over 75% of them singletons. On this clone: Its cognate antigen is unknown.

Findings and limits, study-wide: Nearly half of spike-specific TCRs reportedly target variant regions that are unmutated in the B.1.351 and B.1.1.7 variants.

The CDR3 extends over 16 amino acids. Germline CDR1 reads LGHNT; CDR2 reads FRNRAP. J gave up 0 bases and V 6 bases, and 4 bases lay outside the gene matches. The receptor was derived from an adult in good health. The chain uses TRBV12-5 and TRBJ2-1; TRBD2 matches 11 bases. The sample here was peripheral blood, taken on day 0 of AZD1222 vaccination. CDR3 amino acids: CASGPGTSGSYNEQFF. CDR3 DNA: TGTGCTAGTGGCCCAGGGACTAGCGGCTCCTACAATGAGCAGTTCTTC.